Following are 30 T cell receptor beta chains from one sample sequenced in a study of T cell changes during pregnancy in multiple sclerosis. Using immunoSEQ multiplex PCR, the repertoire was profiled, and TCRdb retains in-frame clones only, with some absent. The sample yields some 59,000 clones, roughly 87% seen once. Specimen: peripheral blood, collected in the third trimester of pregnancy. These receptors were taken from a female donor in good health, enrolled as a control in a pregnancy study.

V and J are TRBV27 and TRBJ1-2, with 10 bases matching TRBD1. V lost 6 bases and J lost 6; bases outside the gene matches: 13. The CDR3 has 16 amino acids. In germline, CDR1 is MNHEY, CDR2 SMNVEV (reference sequence). The CDR3, as DNA: TGTGCCAGCAGCCCAGGGAGGGACAGGGGAAGGAATGGCTACACCTTC. As protein: CASSPGRDRGRNGYTF.

CDR3 DNA sequence: TGTGCCAGCAGCCAAGAACAGGACGGCCACTACGAGCAGTACTTC. Protein sequence: CASSQEQDGHYEQYF. The chain carries TRBV4-2 and TRBJ2-7, with a weak D call TRBD1 (5 bases). The CDR3 runs 15 residues. The V gene lost 0 bases and the J gene lost 3 bases, with 12 bases spanning the gap. Per germline, CDR1 LGHNA and CDR2 YNFKEQ.

In this sample, this clone turned up once. The chain links TRBV30 to TRBJ2-7, with a weak D call TRBD2 (5 bases). V was trimmed by 2 bases and J by 3 bases, leaving 8 bases between them. Germline V gene sequence: CDR1 GTSNPN, CDR2 SVGIG (reference sequence). This CDR3 spans 12 amino acids. The CDR3 nucleotides are TGTGCCTGGAGTAGCGGAGTCTACGAGCAGTACTTC. Translated: CAWSSGVYEQYF.

The chain is built from TRBV10-3 and TRBJ1-1; maybe TRBD1 (6 bases). Looked up from germline, CDR1 is ENHRY and CDR2 is SYGVKD. The CDR3 contains 15 residues. Trimming stripped 5 bases from V and 1 base from J, with 14 bases between. The CDR3 here is CAISIDTGKNTEAFF. In nucleotides, the CDR3 is TGTGCCATCAGTATCGATACAGGGAAGAACACTGAAGCTTTCTTT.

The chain combines TRBV7-6 with TRBJ2-1; maybe TRBD2 (5 bases). Germline V CDR1 and CDR2: SGHVS, FNYEAQ. V was cut by 5 bases and J by 9 bases, with 14 bases left in between. This CDR3 is 13 amino acids long. This chain's CDR3 is CASSKDRAGEQFF. The CDR3 coding sequence is TGTGCCAGCAGCAAAGACCGTGCGGGTGAGCAGTTCTTC.

The V gene is TRBV11-1, the J gene TRBJ2-5, with TRBD2 matching 9 bases. The CDR3 totals 16 residues. Germline V gives CDR1 SGHAT, CDR2 FQDESV (reference sequence). The V and J ends lost 3 bases and 4 bases, in that order; junction bases with no gene match: 9. For the CDR3, the DNA is TGTGCCAGCAGCTTGGCGGGAGGGACGGTGGGAGAGACCCAGTACTTC. It is translated as CASSLAGGTVGETQYF.

The V gene is TRBV4-3, the J gene TRBJ2-1, with 9 bases fitting TRBD1. Germline CDR1 reads LGHNA; CDR2 reads YSLEER. J was trimmed by 9 bases and V by 0 bases; bases with no gene match: 12. The CDR3 has 17 residues. The CDR3 is CASSQDPQGARLVEQFF. CDR3 coding DNA: TGCGCCAGCAGCCAAGATCCACAGGGGGCGAGGTTGGTTGAGCAGTTCTTC.

The chain has TRBV5-1 and TRBJ2-7; no clear D. Trimming took off 1 base at V and 3 bases at J, with 5 bases between the two ends. The CDR3 is 12 residues long. Germline V gives CDR1 SGHRS, CDR2 YFSETQ. In nucleotides, the CDR3 is TGCGCCAGCAGCTTGTCATTCTACGAGCAGTACTTC. This encodes CASSLSFYEQYF.

The V call is TRBV6-1, the J call TRBJ2-7, with TRBD1 identical over 9 bases. The CDR3 covers 13 residues. Looked up from germline, CDR1 is MNHNS and CDR2 is SASEGT. The V segment lost 5 bases and the J segment 7 bases; nucleotides outside the gene matches: 6. The CDR3 region is CASSLRDRAEQYF. For the CDR3, the DNA is TGTGCCAGCAGTCTCCGGGACAGGGCTGAGCAGTACTTC.

V gene TRBV5-1 combines with J gene TRBJ2-1, with 9 bases that match TRBD1. The V and J ends lost 4 bases and 0 bases, in that order; junction bases with no gene match: 14. This CDR3 spans 19 amino acids. The V gene's germline CDR1 is SGHRS and CDR2 YFSETQ. The CDR3 sequence: CASSDATTWDRVSYNEQFF. In DNA, the CDR3 is TGCGCCAGCAGCGATGCTACAACCTGGGACAGGGTCTCCTACAATGAGCAGTTCTTC.

The V gene is TRBV29-1, the J gene TRBJ2-5; the D gene is possibly TRBD1 (6 bases). This CDR3 has 15 amino acids. V lost 5 bases and J 4 bases, leaving 20 bases between the germline ends. Germline CDR1 is SQVTM and CDR2 is ANQGSEA. The CDR3 region is CSVIQGLNAGETQYF. The CDR3 nucleotides are TGCAGCGTTATACAGGGATTGAACGCGGGAGAGACCCAGTACTTC.

The rearrangement uses TRBV2 and TRBJ2-1; TRBD2 matches at 8 bases. CDR1 and CDR2 from the germline V gene are SNHLY and FYNNEI. V gave up 6 bases and J gave up 2 bases; unmatched junction bases: 3. The length of the CDR3 is 14 residues. The CDR3 DNA reads as TGTGCCAGCAGGAGCGGGAGTCCCTACAATGAGCAGTTCTTC. Translated, it gives CASRSGSPYNEQFF.

The V gene is TRBV25-1, the J gene TRBJ2-2; TRBD2 might be the D (6 bases). The CDR3 extends over 15 amino acids. The germline gives CDR1 MGHDK, CDR2 SYGVNS. The germline V and J ends were trimmed by 6 bases and 4 bases, with 15 bases remaining between them. The CDR3 sequence is CASSGTLASTGELFF. The CDR3 bases are TGTGCCAGCAGCGGGACTCTGGCTAGCACCGGGGAGCTGTTTTTT. The full variable domain, its missing parts supplied by reference TRBV25-1 and TRBJ2-2, is EADIYQTPRYLVIGTGKKITLECSQTMGHDKMYWYQQDPGMELHLIHYSYGVNSTEKGDLSSESTVSRIRTEHFPLTLESARPSHTSQYLCASSGTLASTGELFFGEGSRLTVL.

This chain connects TRBV6-1 to TRBJ1-2, with a weak D call TRBD1 (5 bases). This CDR3 comprises 13 residues. With 3 bases removed from V and 7 bases from J, the gap between germline ends came to 12 bases. CDR1 and CDR2 from the germline V gene are MNHNS and SASEGT. The CDR3 protein is CASSDAGYFGYTF. The CDR3, as DNA: TGTGCCAGCAGTGATGCAGGGTATTTTGGCTACACCTTC.

In this sample, this clone turned up once. This chain connects TRBV12-5 to TRBJ2-3, with D possibly being TRBD2 (6 bases). Deletions cut 7 bases from V and 1 base from J, with 12 bases between. CDR1 is LGHNT, CDR2 FRNRAP, per germline. This CDR3 region has 14 residues. The CDR3 is CASVLGGGTDTQYF. CDR3 coding DNA: TGTGCTAGTGTTCTCGGGGGTGGCACAGATACGCAGTATTTT.

The chain couples TRBV7-2 to TRBJ1-2, with TRBD1 identical over 8 bases. This CDR3 is 14 amino acids long. The V segment lost 4 bases and the J segment 8 bases; nucleotides outside the gene matches: 9. Germline V gene data show CDR1 as SGHTA and CDR2 as FQGNSA. CDR3 amino acids: CASSSPDRAGGYTF. The CDR3 DNA reads as TGTGCCAGCAGCTCCCCGGACAGGGCGGGCGGCTACACCTTC.

This chain connects TRBV7-6 to TRBJ2-3; D ambiguous. The germline V gene has CDR1 SGHVS and CDR2 FNYEAQ. V lost 5 bases to trimming and J lost 0 bases, with 9 bases between them. The CDR3 has 14 residues. CDR3: CASSLRSSTDTQYF. CDR3 DNA: TGTGCCAGCAGCCTTAGATCAAGCACAGATACGCAGTATTTT. The full variable domain, in which reference TRBV7-6 and TRBJ2-3 provide the parts outside the CDR3, is GAGVSQSPRYKVTKRGQDVALRCDPISGHVSLYWYRQALGQGPEFLTYFNYEAQQDKSGLPNDRFSAERPEGSISTLTIQRTEQRDSAMYRCASSLRSSTDTQYFGPGTRLTVL.

This clone was recorded a few times. The chain joins TRBV25-1 to TRBJ1-1; TRBD1 is a possible D gene (6 bases). From germline, CDR1 is MGHDK and CDR2 SYGVNS. The CDR3 is 15 amino acids. Trimming left V 6 bases short and J 2 bases short, with 16 bases between. CDR3 sequence reads: CASSLTGGGNTEAFF. CDR3 DNA sequence: TGTGCCAGCAGCCTCACCGGCGGGGGCAACACTGAAGCTTTCTTT.

The chain employs TRBV27 and TRBJ1-4; TRBD1 might be the D (5 bases). V was trimmed by 0 bases and J by 7 bases, leaving 12 bases between them. Germline assignment: CDR1 MNHEY and CDR2 SMNVEV (reference sequence). This CDR3 is built from 15 residues. The CDR3, as DNA: TGTGCCAGCAGTTTATCACGAGTGGGGGGTGAAAAACTGTTTTTT. Translated: CASSLSRVGGEKLFF.

V gene TRBV5-6 combines with J gene TRBJ1-1; TRBD1 is a possible D gene (6 bases). CDR1 SGHDT and CDR2 YYEEEE come from the germline V gene. The CDR3 contains 14 residues. The V end was cut by 4 bases, the J end by 4 bases, with 14 bases between. CDR3 nucleotide sequence: TGTGCCAGCAGCGCTGGAGACAGGATCACTGAAGCTTTCTTT. This translates into CASSAGDRITEAFF.

The chain carries TRBV6-1 and TRBJ1-6; unclear D gene. V was cut by 1 base and J by 0 bases, with 13 bases left in between. The germline V gene encodes CDR1 MNHNS and CDR2 SASEGT. This CDR3 is built from 18 residues. This CDR3 reads CASSEDGLVSSYNSPLHF. The CDR3 region has the DNA TGTGCCAGCAGTGAAGACGGACTCGTGAGCTCCTATAATTCACCCCTCCACTTT.

V usage is TRBV6-1 and J usage is TRBJ2-7; 8 bases line up with TRBD1. The V gene's germline CDR1 is MNHNS and CDR2 SASEGT. There are 14 residues in the CDR3. The V gene end was trimmed by 5 bases and the J gene end by 6 bases; junction bases not matched to a gene: 9. The CDR3 sequence: CASSTLDRGGEQYF. CDR3 bases: TGTGCCAGCAGTACCCTAGACAGGGGTGGCGAGCAGTACTTC.

With regard to this clone: This CDR3 is also generated by other DNA sequences in the sample. The chain carries TRBV5-6 and TRBJ1-1; TRBD1 matches at 11 bases. From germline, CDR1 is SGHDT and CDR2 YYEEEE. The CDR3 is 17 residues long. Trimming cost V 4 bases and J 4 bases; bases outside gene matches: 12. The CDR3 nucleotides read TGTGCCAGCAGCGACCCGGGACAGGGGGTTTTAGGCACTGAAGCTTTCTTT. It yields the protein CASSDPGQGVLGTEAFF.

The rearrangement links TRBV21-1 to TRBJ2-5; TRBD1 is taken as the D call from the table, unchecked against the DNA. TRBV21-1 constitutes a pseudogene. The CDR3 has 16 amino acids. This CDR3 is CASSKEGHNPQETQYF. DNA for the CDR3: TGTGCCAGCAGCAAAGAGGGACACAACCCCCAAGAGACCCAGTACTTC.

This chain links TRBV27 with TRBJ2-2, with unresolved D. The CDR3 has 17 amino acids. The V gene's germline CDR1 is MNHEY and CDR2 SMNVEV (reference sequence). V gave up 4 bases and J gave up 0 bases, with 15 bases separating them. The CDR3 region has the DNA TGTGCCAGCAGTTCCCGAGTCAAATACCCGAACACCGGGGAGCTGTTTTTT. As protein: CASSSRVKYPNTGELFF.

This chain connects TRBV11-3 to TRBJ2-1; D may be TRBD1 (6 bases). This CDR3 spans 13 amino acids. Germline-derived CDR1 and CDR2 are SGHNT and YENEEA. Trimming stripped 8 bases from V and 2 bases from J, with 10 bases between. CDR3 sequence (DNA): TGTGCCAGCCAGGGGTCAGCCTACAATGAGCAGTTCTTC. Translation: CASQGSAYNEQFF.

V is TRBV6-5 and J is TRBJ1-1; weak D call: TRBD1 (5 bases). The CDR3 contains 14 residues. V lost 0 bases and J lost 9, with 14 bases in between. CDR1 and CDR2 (germline): MNHEY, SVGAGI. CDR3 bases: TGTGCCAGCAGTTACTCGTCCAGGGATGTTCAAGCTTTCTTT. Its protein product is CASSYSSRDVQAFF.

The CDR3: CAISPGPQQPQHF. DNA of the CDR3: TGTGCCATCAGCCCAGGGCCCCAACAGCCCCAGCATTTT. V gene TRBV10-3 combines with J gene TRBJ1-5, with D perhaps TRBD1 (5 bases). In germline, CDR1 is ENHRY, CDR2 SYGVKD. V was trimmed by 6 bases and J by 7 bases, leaving 13 bases between them. The CDR3 sequence is 13 residues long.

For the CDR3, the DNA is TGTGCCAGCAGTGACCGGGACAGGGGAAACATTCAGTACTTC. Translated, it gives CASSDRDRGNIQYF. V gene TRBV6-4 combines with J gene TRBJ2-4; 10 bases align to TRBD1. The CDR3 spans 14 residues. V was clipped by 2 bases and J by 6 bases; unmatched bases: 1. CDR1 and CDR2 from the germline V gene are MRHNA and SNTAGT.

The rearrangement links TRBV2 to TRBJ1-2; TRBD1 matches 7 bases. Germline lookup yields CDR1 SNHLY and CDR2 FYNNEI. The CDR3 covers 15 residues. Trimming cost V 4 bases and J 7 bases; bases outside gene matches: 12. Written as DNA, the CDR3 is TGTGCCAGCAGTGCCCCCCAAGGGACAGTGGCTGGCTACACCTTC. Its protein is CASSAPQGTVAGYTF.